Detailed here is one TCR beta chain. Its matching antigen is unknown. The libraries of TRB cDNA were prepared using 5' RACE with UMI labels. TCRdb re-called the 5' RACE reads and catalogs CDR3 proteins one per entry, DNA excluded. This sample contains about 90,000 distinct CDR3 sequences. CDR3 size: 16 residues. CDR1 and CDR2 (germline): MNHEY, SMNVEV (reference sequence). The data originate from a study of CXCR3-negative and CXCR3-positive naive CD8 T cells. As for the study in general: Sequencing yielded around 150 million TRB reads, roughly 1.5 +/- 0.3 million per library.

Study-level findings and limits: Whereas memory cells differed, naive CXCR3-negative and CXCR3-positive cells shared similar TRBV-TRBJ usage.

CD45RO-CCR7+CD27+CD95- defined naive CD8+ T cells. The sample comprised naive CXCR3- CD8+ T cells from blood. Subset denoted: CD45RO-CCR7+CD27+CD95- naive CD8+ T cells lacking CXCR3 (TNR3-). V is TRBV27 and J is TRBJ1-2. The TCR comes from a human donor in good health. Some clones in this sample may be carry-over from other donors' samples. The CDR3 sequence: CASSPGYGGANYGYTF.